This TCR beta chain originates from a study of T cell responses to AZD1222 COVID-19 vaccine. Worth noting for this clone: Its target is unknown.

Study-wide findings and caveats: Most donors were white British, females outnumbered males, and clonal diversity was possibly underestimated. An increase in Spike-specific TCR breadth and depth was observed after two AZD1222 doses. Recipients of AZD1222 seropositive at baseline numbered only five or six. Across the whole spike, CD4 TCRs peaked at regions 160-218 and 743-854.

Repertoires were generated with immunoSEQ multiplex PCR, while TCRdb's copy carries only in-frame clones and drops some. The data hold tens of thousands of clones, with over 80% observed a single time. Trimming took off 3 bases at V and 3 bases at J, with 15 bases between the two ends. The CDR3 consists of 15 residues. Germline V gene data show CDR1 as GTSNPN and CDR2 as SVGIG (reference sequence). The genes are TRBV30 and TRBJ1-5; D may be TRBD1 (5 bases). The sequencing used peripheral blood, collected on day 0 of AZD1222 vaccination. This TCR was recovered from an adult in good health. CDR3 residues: CAWSGGGTANQPQHF. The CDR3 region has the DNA TGTGCCTGGAGCGGAGGAGGGACCGCCAATCAGCCCCAGCATTTT.